The clone carrying this T cell receptor beta chain was seen repeatedly, ten times or more. What it binds is unknown. The CDR3 has 15 residues. Trimming cost V 3 bases and J 1 base, with 10 bases left between them. Germline loops: CDR1 MDHEN, CDR2 SYDVKM. With molecular barcodes, quantitative 5'-RACE was used to make the TCR beta libraries. MiXCR was run by TCRdb on the 5' RACE reads, yielding one entry per CDR3 protein. This table holds 150,000 to 200,000 distinct CDR3 sequences, roughly 30% found once. The sample is drawn from a study of CD8 T cells in ankylosing spondylitis. The study's findings and limits: Matched synovial fluid from ankylosing spondylitis patients was reported to be enriched for disease-linked clones. In reactive arthritis synovial fluid and blood, some motif variants had been reported before.

The sample comprised synovial fluid, either unsorted or a sorted T cell fraction (not recorded which). V usage is TRBV28 and J usage is TRBJ1-5; D is unresolved. The receptor was derived from a male donor with ankylosing spondylitis. The CDR3 spells CASSFSSRSNQPQHF. CDR3 bases: TGTGCCAGCAGTTTTAGCAGTAGGAGCAATCAGCCCCAGCATTTT.